The 18 T cell receptor beta chains below all came from one sample that was sequenced in a study of T cell responses to AZD1222 COVID-19 vaccine. Only in-frame clones appear in the TCRdb table, and some are missing; sequencing was by immunoSEQ multiplex PCR. The sample lists under 200,000 clones, more than 80% occurring once. Sequenced material: peripheral blood, taken on day 0 of AZD1222 vaccination. The source of these receptors is an adult in good health.

The chain couples TRBV7-2 to TRBJ1-1, with D possibly being TRBD1 (6 bases). This CDR3 region has 14 residues. Germline CDR1 and CDR2: SGHTA and FQGNSA. V gave up 5 bases and J gave up 5 bases, with 15 bases separating them. The CDR3 loop reads CASSPRGAGTEAFF. DNA for the CDR3: TGTGCCAGCAGCCCCCGGGGGGCCGGGACTGAAGCTTTCTTT. Based on the CDR3 plus reference TRBV7-2 and TRBJ1-1, the full variable domain is GAGVSQSPSNKVTEKGKDVELRCDPISGHTALYWYRQSLGQGLEFLIYFQGNSAPDKSGLPSDRFSAERTGGSVSTLTIQRTQQEDSAVYLCASSPRGAGTEAFFGQGTRLTVV.

V gene TRBV6-6 combines with J gene TRBJ1-1, with D uncertain. CDR1 is MNHNY and CDR2 is SVGAGI in the germline V gene (reference sequence). V lost 3 bases and J 2 bases, leaving 7 bases between the germline ends. The CDR3 consists of 13 residues. The CDR3 bases are TGTGCCAGCAGTTATGCCGGTAACACTGAAGCTTTCTTT. It is translated as CASSYAGNTEAFF.

The chain carries TRBV3-1 (or the pseudogene TRBV3-2) and TRBJ2-3; D is perhaps TRBD1 (6 bases). V was pared by 6 bases and J by 3 bases, with 10 bases between. The length of the CDR3 is 13 residues. The germline V gene has CDR1 LGHDT and CDR2 YNNKEL (reference sequence). CDR3 in amino acids: CASRGAGTDTQYF. The CDR3 DNA sequence: TGTGCCAGCAGGGGGGCTGGGACAGATACGCAGTATTTT.

The J gene is TRBJ2-2, the V gene TRBV7-9; D is undetermined. Looked up from germline, CDR1 is SEHNR and CDR2 is FQNEAQ (reference sequence). This CDR3 region has 12 residues. V lost 9 bases and J lost 1, with 6 bases in between. CDR3 DNA: TGTGCCAGGGAGTTGAACACCGGGGAGCTGTTTTTT. This sequence encodes CARELNTGELFF.

V and J are TRBV10-3 and TRBJ2-7; D may be TRBD2 (5 bases). The CDR3 sequence is 14 residues long. V lost 0 bases and J lost 7, with 13 bases in between. Germline V gene lookup returns CDR1 ENHRY and CDR2 SYGVKD. CDR3 amino acids: CAISESTRTGEQYF. Here the CDR3 DNA reads TGTGCCATCAGTGAGTCGACCCGAACGGGGGAGCAGTACTTC.

A word on this clone: The same CDR3 arises from other DNA sequences in this sample as well. The rearrangement uses TRBV19 and TRBJ1-5; D is uncertain. The V gene lost 3 bases and the J gene lost 2 bases, with 5 bases spanning the gap. This CDR3 region has 13 residues. Germline assignment: CDR1 LNHDA and CDR2 SQIVND (reference sequence). The CDR3 region is CASSIGGNQPQHF. The DNA for the CDR3 is TGTGCCAGTAGTATCGGGGGCAATCAGCCCCAGCATTTT.

The V gene is TRBV14, the J gene TRBJ2-7; tentatively, D is TRBD2 (6 bases). Trimming pared 0 bases from V and 3 bases from J, leaving 9 bases between. The CDR3 extends over 14 amino acids. CDR1 and CDR2 (germline): SGHDN, FVKESK. CDR3: CASSQDPGDYEQYF. DNA of the CDR3: TGTGCCAGCAGCCAAGACCCGGGGGACTACGAGCAGTACTTC.

The gene calls are TRBV5-1 and TRBJ2-7, with 10 bases identical to TRBD2. CDR1 is SGHRS and CDR2 is YFSETQ in the germline V gene. The CDR3 has 13 amino acids. The J segment lost 7 bases and the V segment lost 7 bases, leaving 8 bases of the junction unmatched. The CDR3 DNA follows: TGCGCCAGCCGGACTAGCGGAGGGATGGAGCAGTACTTC. Its protein is CASRTSGGMEQYF. Together with reference TRBV5-1 and TRBJ2-7, the CDR3 gives the full variable domain: KAGVTQTPRYLIKTRGQQVTLSCSPISGHRSVSWYQQTPGQGLQFLFEYFSETQRNKGNFPGRFSGRQFSNSRSEMNVSTLELGDSALYLCASRTSGGMEQYFGPGTRLTVT.

The gene calls are TRBV5-4 and TRBJ2-5; D may be TRBD1 (6 bases). With 4 bases removed from V and 0 bases from J, the gap between germline ends came to 10 bases. In germline, CDR1 is SGHNT, CDR2 YYREEE (reference sequence). This CDR3 contains 14 residues. The CDR3 spells CASSTTGYQETQYF. CDR3 sequence (DNA): TGTGCCAGCAGCACCACAGGGTACCAAGAGACCCAGTACTTC.

The CDR3 region has the DNA TGCGCCAGCAGTGAGATAGTGGCTAGCGGGAGCACAGATACGCAGTATTTT. It encodes CASSEIVASGSTDTQYF. This sequence joins TRBV10-1 and TRBJ2-3; the match to TRBD2 covers 8 bases. After removal of 2 bases from V and 0 bases from J, the junction contained 7 bases not matched to a gene. CDR1 WNHNN and CDR2 SYGVQD come from the germline V gene (reference sequence). The CDR3 spans 17 residues.

This chain links TRBV6-5 with TRBJ2-7; 9 positions match TRBD2. Germline CDR1 reads MNHEY; CDR2 reads SVGAGI. The length of the CDR3 is 15 residues. J was trimmed by 6 bases and V by 7 bases; bases with no gene match: 13. CDR3: CASTPWREGHGEQYF. The CDR3 bases are TGTGCCAGCACCCCATGGCGGGAGGGCCACGGCGAGCAGTACTTC.

V usage is TRBV3-1 (or the pseudogene TRBV3-2) and J usage is TRBJ1-4, with 9 bases fitting TRBD1. After removal of 1 base from V and 4 bases from J, the junction contained 10 bases not matched to a gene. The CDR3 is made up of 18 amino acids. Per the germline V gene, CDR1 is LGHDT and CDR2 is YNNKEL (reference sequence). The CDR3 DNA is TGTGCCAGCAGCCAAGGGGGTGCGGGACAGGGATATAATGAAAAACTGTTTTTT. Encoded protein: CASSQGGAGQGYNEKLFF.

The chain is built from TRBV30 and TRBJ2-2; 9 bases line up with TRBD2. Germline V gives CDR1 GTSNPN, CDR2 SVGIG (reference sequence). This CDR3 comprises 14 residues. The V gene end was trimmed by 7 bases and the J gene end by 5 bases; junction bases not matched to a gene: 8. CDR3 loop: CALIAGVGTGELFF. DNA for the CDR3: TGTGCCTTAATAGCGGGAGTCGGTACCGGGGAGCTGTTTTTT.

The chain's CDR3 is CASSRDSYNSPLHF. The CDR3 coding sequence is TGTGCCAGCAGTCGTGACTCTTATAATTCACCCCTCCACTTT. V is TRBV6-5 and J is TRBJ1-6; D remains ambiguous. Trimming removed 5 bases from V and 4 bases from J, with 9 bases in between. Germline loops: CDR1 MNHEY, CDR2 SVGAGI. The CDR3 contains 14 residues.

V and J are TRBV7-2 and TRBJ2-1; 13 nucleotides agree with TRBD2. CDR1 and CDR2 from the germline V gene are SGHTA and FQGNSA. The trim removed 11 bases at V and 9 bases at J, leaving 13 bases unmatched. The CDR3 runs to 15 residues. The CDR3 sequence is CARSSGTSGMPEQFF. The DNA for the CDR3 is TGTGCCCGCTCCTCCGGGACTAGCGGGATGCCTGAGCAGTTCTTC. The full variable domain, its missing parts supplied by reference TRBV7-2 and TRBJ2-1, is GAGVSQSPSNKVTEKGKDVELRCDPISGHTALYWYRQSLGQGLEFLIYFQGNSAPDKSGLPSDRFSAERTGGSVSTLTIQRTQQEDSAVYLCARSSGTSGMPEQFFGPGTRLTVL.

The rearrangement joins TRBV6-5 to TRBJ2-1, with D tentatively TRBD1 (6 bases). V was shortened by 7 bases and J by 3 bases, with 13 bases between the two germline ends. CDR3 length equals 14 residues. CDR1 MNHEY and CDR2 SVGAGI come from the germline V gene. The CDR3 sequence is CASNPGTLYNEQFF. DNA for the CDR3: TGTGCCAGCAACCCCGGGACACTCTACAATGAGCAGTTCTTC.

The chain couples TRBV13 to TRBJ2-2; TRBD1 aligns across 7 bases. With V trimmed by 2 bases and J by 6 bases, 3 bases remained unmatched. The germline gives CDR1 PRHDT, CDR2 FYEKMQ (reference sequence). The CDR3 sequence is 14 residues long. CDR3 protein: CASSLRGQAGELFF. The DNA for the CDR3 is TGTGCCAGCAGCTTAAGGGGGCAGGCCGGGGAGCTGTTTTTT.

V and J are TRBV5-1 and TRBJ2-7; TRBD1 matches 8 bases. The germline V gene encodes CDR1 SGHRS and CDR2 YFSETQ. J gave up 2 bases and V 8 bases, and 6 bases lay outside the gene matches. The CDR3 spans 13 residues. In DNA, the CDR3 is TGCGCCAGAGTGAACAGGGGGACCTACGAGCAGTACTTC. Translating it yields CARVNRGTYEQYF.